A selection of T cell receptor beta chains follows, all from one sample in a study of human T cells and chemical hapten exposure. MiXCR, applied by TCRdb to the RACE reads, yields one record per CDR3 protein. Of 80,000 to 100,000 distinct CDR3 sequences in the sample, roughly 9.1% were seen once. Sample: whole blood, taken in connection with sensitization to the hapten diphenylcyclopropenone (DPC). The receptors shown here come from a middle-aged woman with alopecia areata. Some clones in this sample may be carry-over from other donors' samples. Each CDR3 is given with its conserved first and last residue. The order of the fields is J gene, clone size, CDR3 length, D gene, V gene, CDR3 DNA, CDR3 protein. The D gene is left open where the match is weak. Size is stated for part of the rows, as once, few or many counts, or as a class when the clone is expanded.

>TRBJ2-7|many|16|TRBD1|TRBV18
TGTGCCAGCTCACCAGTCCCCGGGACAGATGCCTACGAGCAGTACTTC
CASSPVPGTDAYEQYF
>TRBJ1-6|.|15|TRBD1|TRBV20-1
TGCAGTGCTAGAGATGGCAGGGGGCCGGATTCACCCCTCCACTTT
CSARDGRGPDSPLHF
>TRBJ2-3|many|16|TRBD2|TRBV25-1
TGTGCCAGCAGTCCCCCCGGACTAGCGGGGGGGAGTAGGCAGTATTTT
CASSPPGLAGGSRQYF
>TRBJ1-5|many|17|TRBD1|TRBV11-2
TGTGCCAGCAGCTTGGGACAGGGCGTGCCGGGCAATCAGCCCCAGCATTTT
CASSLGQGVPGNQPQHF
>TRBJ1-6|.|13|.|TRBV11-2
TGTGCCAGCAGCTTAGCCCCACACCGACCCCTCCACTTT
CASSLAPHRPLHF
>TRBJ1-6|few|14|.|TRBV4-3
TGCGCCAGCAGCCAAGATAATCAGGACTCACCCCTCCACTTT
CASSQDNQDSPLHF
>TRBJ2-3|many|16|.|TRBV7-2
TGTGCCAGCAGCTTAAACGGCCCAGGGGTGGCAGATACGCAGTATTTT
CASSLNGPGVADTQYF
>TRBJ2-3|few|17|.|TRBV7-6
TGTGCCAGCAGCTCTACCTTGGATGGCGGCCACAAGAATACGCAGTATTTT
CASSSTLDGGHKNTQYF
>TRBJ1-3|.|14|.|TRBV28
TGTGCCAGCAGTCCAGGGACCGATGAAAACACCATATATTTT
CASSPGTDENTIYF
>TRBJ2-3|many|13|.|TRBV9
TGTGCCAGCAGCGTAGACCCCACAGATACGCAGTATTTT
CASSVDPTDTQYF
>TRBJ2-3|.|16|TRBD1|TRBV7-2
TGTGCCAGCAGCTTAGGACAGGGGACACGCACAGATACGCAGTATTTT
CASSLGQGTRTDTQYF
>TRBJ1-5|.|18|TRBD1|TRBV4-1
TGCGCCAGCAGCCCTTCAAACAGGGGGCTGGGGGGCAATCAGCCCCAGCATTTT
CASSPSNRGLGGNQPQHF
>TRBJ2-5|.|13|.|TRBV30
TGTGCCTGGAGAACAGGGATGAGTGAGACCCAGTACTTC
CAWRTGMSETQYF
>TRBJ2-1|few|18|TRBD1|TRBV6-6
TGTGCCAGCAGTCGTGAGACTACAGGGGGAAGACCCTACAATGAGCAGTTCTTC
CASSRETTGGRPYNEQFF